This T cell receptor (beta chain) is from a study of control samples from healthy donors and cancer patients. This CDR3 is 15 amino acids long. Germline V CDR1 and CDR2: MNHNS, SASEGT. V shed 0 bases, J shed 5 bases, and the junction held 5 bases outside the gene matches. Assay used: immunoSEQ multiplex PCR; TCRdb lists only in-frame clones, some missing. The repertoire holds around 13,000 clones, with approximately 93% as singletons. The rearrangement joins TRBV6-1 to TRBJ1-1, with 8 bases fitting TRBD1. The sample was PBMCs. This receptor was identified in an elderly man with lung cancer. CDR3: CASSEAQGAGTEAFF. The CDR3 nucleotides are TGTGCCAGCAGTGAAGCTCAGGGGGCAGGAACTGAAGCTTTCTTT.